The TCR beta chain described here comes from a study of early T cells in non-severe SARS-CoV-2 infection. Separate cDNA molecules each had unique molecular identifiers attached to them. TCRdb called the 5' RACE reads again in MiXCR, with one record for every CDR3 protein. The repertoire holds about 68,000 distinct CDR3 sequences, with 9% to 15% as singletons. Per the germline V gene, CDR1 is DFQATT and CDR2 is SNEGSKA (reference sequence). V shed 3 bases and J shed 3 bases, with 18 bases lying between them. The CDR3 is 15 residues long. What was sequenced was whole blood. The TCR sequence derives from an adult who was a healthcare worker with PCR-confirmed SARS-CoV-2 infection or an uninfected control (not recorded which). J is TRBJ2-7 and V is TRBV20-1, with D possibly TRBD1 on 6 matching bases. As DNA, the CDR3 is TGCAGTGCTAGGCCTTCCGGGACACTCGACTACGAGCAGTACTTC. Its translation: CSARPSGTLDYEQYF.